Included here is one T cell receptor (beta chain) sequence, with context. Its matching antigen is unknown. The data belong to a study of T cell responses to AZD1222 COVID-19 vaccine. Whole-study results and caveats: Without day 14 samples, only post-peak T cell repertoires were studied. Most donors were white British and more were female, and clonal diversity was possibly underestimated.

Here immunoSEQ multiplex PCR was the method, and the copy in TCRdb shows in-frame clones only, minus some. The table records about 150,000 clones, 88% of them present only once. V lost 5 bases, J lost 6 bases, and 9 bases stayed unmatched. This CDR3 has 17 residues. CDR1 SGHTA and CDR2 FQGTGA come from the germline V gene. This TCR derives from an adult in good health. This material consisted of peripheral blood, taken on day 0 of AZD1222 vaccination. The rearrangement links TRBV7-3 to TRBJ2-3; 15 nucleotides agree with TRBD2. The CDR3 bases are TGTGCCAGCAGCCAGATGGGACTAGCGGGGGGTGTGGATACGCAGTATTTT. This gives the protein CASSQMGLAGGVDTQYF.